This T cell receptor beta chain was sequenced in a study of OX40 agonist ivuxolimab in advanced cancers. Overall study context: Head and neck, renal cell, melanoma or hepatocellular carcinoma were the cancers that dose-escalation patients had.

Study-wide points: In general, CD8+ T cells held more expanded clones than CD4+ did, on average.

This clone appeared a single time. Its matching antigen is unknown. This CDR3 comprises 13 residues. Per the germline V gene, CDR1 is SGHTA and CDR2 is FQGNSA. Trimming took off 5 bases at V and 6 bases at J, with 14 bases between the two ends. The table came from immunoSEQ multiplex PCR; TCRdb's copy has only in-frame clones and leaves some out. Among 50,000 to 75,000 clones listed, 75% to 90% were seen once. The V and J genes are TRBV7-2 and TRBJ2-7; D is possibly TRBD1 or TRBD2 (5 bases each). The sequences come from CD4+ or CD8+ T cells sorted from blood, collected in a trial of the OX40 agonist ivuxolimab. This TCR was sampled from an adult with an advanced solid tumor such as melanoma, head and neck, liver or kidney cancer. The CDR3 loop reads CASSVGVLGEQYF. The CDR3 DNA sequence: TGTGCCAGCAGCGTGGGGGTCTTGGGCGAGCAGTACTTC.